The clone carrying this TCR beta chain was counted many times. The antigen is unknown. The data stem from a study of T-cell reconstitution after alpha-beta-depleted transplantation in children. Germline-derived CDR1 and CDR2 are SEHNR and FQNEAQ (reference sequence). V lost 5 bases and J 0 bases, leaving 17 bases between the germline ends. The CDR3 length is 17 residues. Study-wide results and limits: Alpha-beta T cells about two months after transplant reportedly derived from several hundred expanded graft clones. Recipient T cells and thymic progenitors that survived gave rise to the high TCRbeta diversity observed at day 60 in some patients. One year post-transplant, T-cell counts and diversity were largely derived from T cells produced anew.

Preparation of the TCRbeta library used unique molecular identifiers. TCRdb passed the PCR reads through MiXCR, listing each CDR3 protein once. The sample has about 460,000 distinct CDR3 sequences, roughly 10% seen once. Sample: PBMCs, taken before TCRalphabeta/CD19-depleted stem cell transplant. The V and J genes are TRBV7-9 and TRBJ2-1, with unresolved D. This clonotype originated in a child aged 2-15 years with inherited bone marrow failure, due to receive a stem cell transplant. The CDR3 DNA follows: TGTGCCAGCAGCGCAAGGGCGTGGGGTAGCTCCTACAATGAGCAGTTCTTC. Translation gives CASSARAWGSSYNEQFF.